Each of the 15 T cell receptor beta chains below was sequenced from the same sample in a study of shared clonotypes between healthy human individuals. The method was immunoSEQ multiplex PCR; TCRdb's version includes in-frame clones alone and lacks a portion of them. The profile shows roughly 600,000 clones, 95% to 98% of them singletons. Naive CD8 cells, CD45RO-negative and positively selected for CCR7, excluded terminally differentiated effector memory CD45RA+ cells. The specimen sequenced was naive CD8+ T cells sorted from blood. These receptors all stem from a man aged 25 to 40 in good health.

The chain joins TRBV7-6 to TRBJ2-7; 7 nucleotides line up with TRBD1. CDR1 is SGHVS and CDR2 is FNYEAQ in the germline V gene. The CDR3 has 14 amino acids. The junction had 7 bases not matched to a gene; V was cut back by 5 bases and J by 3 bases. The CDR3, as DNA: TGTGCCAGCAGCCAGAGACAGGGCTTCTACGAGCAGTACTTC. Residues: CASSQRQGFYEQYF. Variable domain in full (rest from reference TRBV7-6 and TRBJ2-7): GAGVSQSPRYKVTKRGQDVALRCDPISGHVSLYWYRQALGQGPEFLTYFNYEAQQDKSGLPNDRFSAERPEGSISTLTIQRTEQRDSAMYRCASSQRQGFYEQYFGPGTRLTVT.

The chain joins TRBV15 to TRBJ2-6; TRBD1 aligns across 9 bases. Germline CDR1 LNHNV, CDR2 YYDKDF (reference sequence). The V gene end was trimmed by 4 bases and the J gene end by 0 bases; junction bases not matched to a gene: 7. This CDR3 spans 18 amino acids. The CDR3 region has the DNA TGTGCCACCAGCAAAGAAGGGACAGGGTTCTCTGGGGCCAACGTCCTGACTTTC. This translates into CATSKEGTGFSGANVLTF.

The chain joins TRBV27 to TRBJ2-7, with D tentatively TRBD2 (6 bases). CDR3 length equals 13 residues. V was shortened by 7 bases and J by 3 bases, with 13 bases between the two germline ends. CDR1 is MNHEY, CDR2 SMNVEV, per germline (reference sequence). The DNA for the CDR3 is TGTGCCAGCATTGCGGGGAATAGCTACGAGCAGTACTTC. Translated, it gives CASIAGNSYEQYF.

The chain couples TRBV6-5 to TRBJ2-2; D gene unclear. V lost 5 bases and J lost 8, with 12 bases in between. The germline V gene encodes CDR1 MNHEY and CDR2 SVGAGI. This CDR3 is built from 13 residues. The CDR3 DNA reads TGTGCCAGCAGTGCCCGGACCGGGGGGGAGCTGTTTTTT. This encodes CASSARTGGELFF.

The V gene is TRBV5-1, the J gene TRBJ2-7; no clear D. Germline CDR1 reads SGHRS; CDR2 reads YFSETQ. The CDR3 contains 14 residues. Trimming left V 4 bases short and J 0 bases short, with 11 bases between. The CDR3 sequence is CASSLSYNSYEQYF. CDR3 nucleotides: TGCGCCAGCAGCCTGAGCTACAACTCCTACGAGCAGTACTTC.

The V call is TRBV4-1, the J call TRBJ2-7; 11 bases align to TRBD2. The CDR3 loop spans 18 amino acids. Germline V gives CDR1 MGHRA, CDR2 YSYEKL. J was trimmed by 3 bases and V by 1 base; bases with no gene match: 11. CDR3 region: CASSQAQIAGGLVYEQYF. CDR3 in DNA: TGCGCCAGCAGCCAAGCGCAGATAGCGGGAGGGTTAGTCTACGAGCAGTACTTC.

This sequence joins TRBV27 and TRBJ2-2; 7 bases are a match to TRBD2. The CDR3 is 15 amino acids. V lost 1 base to trimming and J lost 7 bases; unmatched junction nucleotides: 6. Per the germline V gene, CDR1 is MNHEY and CDR2 is SMNVEV (reference sequence). The DNA of the CDR3 is TGTGCCAGCAGTTTATTTGCGGGAGATCACGGGGAGCTGTTTTTT. It encodes CASSLFAGDHGELFF.

The V and J genes are TRBV29-1 and TRBJ2-1, with 10 bases identical to TRBD1. Germline lookup yields CDR1 SQVTM and CDR2 ANQGSEA. This CDR3 region has 13 residues. J lost 6 bases, V lost 5 bases, and 4 bases had no gene match. The CDR3 here is CSVRGQGINEQFF. In DNA, the CDR3 is TGCAGCGTTAGGGGACAGGGGATCAATGAGCAGTTCTTC.

V gene TRBV10-3 combines with J gene TRBJ1-2, with TRBD1 as a possible D gene (5 bases). CDR3 length: 15 amino acids. Germline CDR1 ENHRY, CDR2 SYGVKD. V lost 3 bases, J lost 2 bases, and 13 bases lay in between. DNA of the CDR3: TGTGCCATCAGTGACCCCGCCCAGGGAAACTATGGCTACACCTTC. This translates into CAISDPAQGNYGYTF.

This rearrangement joins TRBV7-8 to TRBJ2-7; 7 bases fit TRBD1. V was pared by 2 bases and J by 2 bases, with 3 bases of the junction left unmatched. Germline CDR1 is SGHVS and CDR2 is FQNEAQ. The CDR3 is 14 amino acids. The CDR3 region has the DNA TGTGCCAGCAGCTTAAGGGGGACAGCCTACGAGCAGTACTTC. Translating gives CASSLRGTAYEQYF.

This chain uses TRBV7-9 with TRBJ2-1, with D possibly being TRBD1 or TRBD2 (7 bases each). Germline V gene sequence: CDR1 SEHNR, CDR2 FQNEAQ (reference sequence). Trimming pared 1 base from V and 10 bases from J, leaving 20 bases between. The CDR3 loop spans 16 amino acids. CDR3 protein: CASSLESSGGGREQFF. The CDR3 nucleotides read TGTGCCAGCAGCTTAGAGTCTAGCGGAGGGGGCCGGGAGCAGTTCTTC.

This clone was recorded once. The chain uses TRBV11-3 and TRBJ2-1; perhaps TRBD2 as D (6 bases). Trimming took 5 bases from V and 4 from J, leaving 18 bases between them. Germline assignment: CDR1 SGHNT and CDR2 YENEEA. The CDR3 spans 16 residues. CDR3 coding DNA: TGTGCCAGCAGCCCCCACGGAGGGAGAGTTTACAATGAGCAGTTCTTC. Its protein product is CASSPHGGRVYNEQFF. The whole variable domain, remainder taken from reference TRBV11-3 and TRBJ2-1, is EAGVVQSPRYKIIEKKQPVAFWCNPISGHNTLYWYLQNLGQGPELLIRYENEEAVDDSQLPKDRFSAERLKGVDSTLKIQPAELGDSAVYLCASSPHGGRVYNEQFFGPGTRLTVL.

This clone was detected only a few times. The rearrangement joins TRBV29-1 to TRBJ2-1; possible D gene TRBD2, 7 bases. Trimming removed 7 bases from V and 3 bases from J, with 19 bases in between. The CDR3 sequence is 15 residues long. Per germline, CDR1 SQVTM and CDR2 ANQGSEA. DNA of the CDR3: TGCAGCGCCAGGGAGGGGGAGATGATCTACAATGAGCAGTTCTTC. Translation gives CSAREGEMIYNEQFF.

This sequence joins TRBV7-2 and TRBJ2-2, with 7 positions matching TRBD1. Per germline, CDR1 SGHTA and CDR2 FQGNSA. The length of the CDR3 is 15 residues. V gave up 5 bases and J gave up 6 bases; unmatched junction bases: 9. This CDR3 reads CASSRTGAGPGELFF. CDR3 nucleotides: TGTGCCAGCAGCAGAACAGGGGCAGGACCCGGGGAGCTGTTTTTT.

This chain uses TRBV28 with TRBJ1-5; D may be TRBD1 (5 bases). The germline CDR1 and CDR2 sequences are MDHEN and SYDVKM. The CDR3 is 16 residues long. With 7 bases removed from V and 0 bases from J, the gap between germline ends came to 16 bases. CDR3 DNA sequence: TGTGCCAGCACTCCACCGGGACTGATTAGCAATCAGCCCCAGCATTTT. It is translated as CASTPPGLISNQPQHF.